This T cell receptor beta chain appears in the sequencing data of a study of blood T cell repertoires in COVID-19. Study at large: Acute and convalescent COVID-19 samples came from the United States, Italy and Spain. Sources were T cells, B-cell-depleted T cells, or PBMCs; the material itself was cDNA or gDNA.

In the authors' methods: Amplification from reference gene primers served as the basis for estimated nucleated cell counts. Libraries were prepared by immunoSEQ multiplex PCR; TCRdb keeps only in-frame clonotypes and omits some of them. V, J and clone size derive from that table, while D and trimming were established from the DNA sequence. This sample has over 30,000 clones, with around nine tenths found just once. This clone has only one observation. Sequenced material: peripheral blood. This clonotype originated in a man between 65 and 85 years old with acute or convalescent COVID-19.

CDR3 sequence (DNA): TGTGCCATCACCAGCCGGGAGGGAGGCACCGGGGAGCTGTTTTTT. This gives the protein CAITSREGGTGELFF. The V and J genes are TRBV10-3 and TRBJ2-2, with 8 bases identical to TRBD2. The V and J ends lost 7 bases and 4 bases, in that order; junction bases with no gene match: 8. Germline CDR1 and CDR2: ENHRY and SYGVKD. The CDR3 contains 15 residues.